This entry describes one TCR beta chain. Original data processing: It was from reference gene primer amplification that nucleated cell counts were estimated. Sequencing was performed with immunoSEQ multiplex PCR; in TCRdb, only in-frame clones are kept and a portion is missing. That table is the source of V, J and clone size, and D and trimming were worked out from the DNA. The table includes hundreds of thousands of clones, roughly 86% detected once. This entry is derived from a study of blood T cell repertoires in COVID-19. Background on the study: Material from acute and convalescent COVID-19 was sourced from the United States, Italy and Spain. Nucleic acid was either cDNA or gDNA, and it came from T cells, B-cell-depleted T cells, or PBMCs.

CDR3 length equals 14 residues. CDR1 and CDR2 (germline): MNHNY, SVGAGI (reference sequence). V was pared by 5 bases and J by 3 bases, with 0 bases of the junction left unmatched. V and J are TRBV6-6 and TRBJ2-7, with 14 positions matching TRBD2. The TCR comes from a man aged 70 or older with acute or convalescent COVID-19. The source material was peripheral blood. Here the CDR3 reads CASSGLAGGYEQYF. In DNA form, the CDR3 reads TGTGCCAGCAGTGGACTAGCGGGGGGCTACGAGCAGTACTTC.